Below, 21 T cell receptor beta chains from the same sample are listed, as sequenced in a study of shared clonotypes between healthy human individuals. Assay used: immunoSEQ multiplex PCR; TCRdb lists only in-frame clones, some missing. The table includes around 1.6 million clones, under 99% detected once. The sequenced sample consisted of naive CD4+ T cells sorted from blood. Subset described: CD45RA+ positively selected. Source of these receptors: a man aged 25-45 years in good health.

This chain connects TRBV19 to TRBJ1-1; no reliable D call. The CDR3 is 15 amino acids. Per the germline V gene, CDR1 is LNHDA and CDR2 is SQIVND (reference sequence). Trimming cost V 2 bases and J 6 bases, with 16 bases left between them. CDR3 nucleotide sequence: TGTGCCAGTAGTATATCGTGGGCGCCTGTGGCTGAAGCTTTCTTT. This sequence encodes CASSISWAPVAEAFF. Combining the CDR3 with reference TRBV19 and TRBJ1-1 gives the whole variable domain DGGITQSPKYLFRKEGQNVTLSCEQNLNHDAMYWYRQDPGQGLRLIYYSQIVNDFQKGDIAEGYSVSREKKESFPLTVTSAQKNPTAFYLCASSISWAPVAEAFFGQGTRLTVV.

The gene calls are TRBV5-1 and TRBJ1-2; the match to TRBD1 covers 12 bases. CDR1 and CDR2 (germline): SGHRS, YFSETQ. V lost 3 bases, J lost 7 bases, and 7 bases stayed unmatched. The CDR3 contains 15 residues. The chain's CDR3 is CASSSPGQGAVGYTF. CDR3 nucleotides: TGCGCCAGCAGCTCACCGGGACAGGGGGCGGTTGGCTACACCTTC.

This chain uses TRBV6-5 with TRBJ1-5, with 8 bases that match TRBD1. The trim removed 6 bases at V and 5 bases at J, leaving 9 bases unmatched. CDR3 size: 15 residues. CDR1 is MNHEY, CDR2 SVGAGI, per germline. The CDR3 sequence is CASREPGTGDQPQHF. CDR3 nucleotides: TGTGCCAGCAGAGAACCCGGGACAGGAGATCAGCCCCAGCATTTT.

This chain links TRBV6-1 with TRBJ2-7; the match to TRBD2 covers 12 bases. V dropped 6 bases and J dropped 0; count of bases not matched to a gene: 3. CDR1 is MNHNS, CDR2 SASEGT, per germline. The CDR3 has 15 residues. This CDR3 reads CASSRTSGASYEQYF. The CDR3 DNA reads as TGTGCCAGCAGCAGGACTAGCGGGGCCTCCTACGAGCAGTACTTC.

The chain links TRBV4-3 to TRBJ2-3, with D uncertain. V shed 1 base and J shed 4 bases, with 6 bases lying between them. Looked up from germline, CDR1 is LGHNA and CDR2 is YSLEER. CDR3 length equals 13 residues. The CDR3 DNA reads as TGCGCCAGCAGCCAAGGGTGGGCAGATACGCAGTATTTT. It codes for CASSQGWADTQYF.

The rearrangement links TRBV7-6 to TRBJ2-7; the D gene is possibly TRBD2 (5 bases). From germline, CDR1 is SGHVS and CDR2 FNYEAQ. CDR3 size: 15 residues. V lost 4 bases, J lost 0 bases, and 13 bases lay in between. The CDR3 nucleotides are TGTGCCAGCAGCTATGGAAAAAGCGGCTCCTACGAGCAGTACTTC. It encodes CASSYGKSGSYEQYF.

The V gene is TRBV7-2, the J gene TRBJ2-2; 10 nucleotides align to TRBD1. Trimming removed 1 base from V and 7 bases from J; junction bases left unmatched: 6. CDR3 length: 16 residues. The germline V gene encodes CDR1 SGHTA and CDR2 FQGNSA. CDR3 nucleotide sequence: TGTGCCAGCAGCTTAGTTGGGACAGGGGAGATCGGGGAGCTGTTTTTT. It specifies CASSLVGTGEIGELFF.

This rearrangement joins TRBV19 to TRBJ2-2; D might be TRBD1 or TRBD2, each matching 7 bases. The CDR3 consists of 14 residues. Germline V gives CDR1 LNHDA, CDR2 SQIVND (reference sequence). The V end lost 6 bases, the J end lost 5 bases, and 13 bases lay between the germline ends. The CDR3 region is CASSTGEGTGELFF. The CDR3 DNA is TGTGCCAGTAGCACAGGGGAGGGGACCGGGGAGCTGTTTTTT.

The rearrangement uses TRBV15 and TRBJ2-2; possible D gene TRBD2, 6 bases. Trimming stripped 8 bases from V and 4 bases from J, with 17 bases between. This CDR3 spans 15 amino acids. Germline assignment: CDR1 LNHNV and CDR2 YYDKDF (reference sequence). As DNA, the CDR3 is TGTGCCACCGGAAAGGCGGGACGGGGCACCGGGGAGCTGTTTTTT. It translates to CATGKAGRGTGELFF.

This chain connects TRBV6-5 to TRBJ1-1; possibly TRBD1 for D (6 bases). V was pared by 2 bases and J by 6 bases, with 13 bases between. CDR3 length: 14 amino acids. Germline V lookup: CDR1 MNHEY, CDR2 SVGAGI. CDR3 bases: TGTGCCAGCAGTTACCGGGGGCTGTGGGCTGAAGCTTTCTTT. This gives the protein CASSYRGLWAEAFF.

This sequence joins TRBV18 and TRBJ2-7; 10 bases map to TRBD1. The CDR3 runs to 15 residues. Losses at the gene ends were 6 bases for V and 0 bases for J; bases not matched to a gene: 5. CDR1 and CDR2 (germline): KGHSH, LQKENI. CDR3 DNA sequence: TGTGCCAGCTCCGAAGGACAGGGGGTCTCCTACGAGCAGTACTTC. It codes for CASSEGQGVSYEQYF.

This sequence joins TRBV5-1 and TRBJ2-2; the D gene is possibly TRBD2 (6 bases). This CDR3 contains 15 residues. The V end lost 3 bases, the J end lost 3 bases, and 12 bases lay between the germline ends. Per the germline V gene, CDR1 is SGHRS and CDR2 is YFSETQ. CDR3: CASSWGGGDTGELFF. In DNA, the CDR3 is TGCGCCAGCAGCTGGGGCGGCGGGGACACCGGGGAGCTGTTTTTT.

The V call is TRBV6-1, the J call TRBJ1-5, with D maybe TRBD1 (5 bases). The CDR3 totals 17 residues. Germline V lookup: CDR1 MNHNS, CDR2 SASEGT. V lost 4 bases and J lost 3, with 19 bases in between. The CDR3 here is CASSGGPGRNFNQPQHF. The CDR3 nucleotides are TGTGCCAGCAGTGGGGGACCGGGACGGAACTTCAATCAGCCCCAGCATTTT.

Details on this clone: This CDR3 is also generated by other DNA sequences in the sample. The chain has TRBV9 and TRBJ2-7; the match to TRBD2 covers 11 bases. The CDR3 runs 14 residues. After removal of 4 bases from V and 3 bases from J, the junction contained 3 bases not matched to a gene. Germline assignment: CDR1 SGDLS and CDR2 YYNGEE. CDR3 nucleotides: TGTGCCAGCAGCTCCGGACTAGCGGGCTACGAGCAGTACTTC. This gives the protein CASSSGLAGYEQYF.

The rearrangement links TRBV29-1 to TRBJ1-2, with a weak D call TRBD1 (5 bases). The CDR3 runs to 13 residues. Germline CDR1 is SQVTM and CDR2 is ANQGSEA. V dropped 2 bases and J dropped 3 bases, with 10 bases sitting between them. The DNA for the CDR3 is TGCAGCGTTGAAAGGGGCAGAGACTATGGCTACACCTTC. This codes for CSVERGRDYGYTF.

The rearrangement joins TRBV18 to TRBJ1-5, with D perhaps TRBD1 (5 bases). Germline V gives CDR1 KGHSH, CDR2 LQKENI. This CDR3 has 14 residues. Trimming took 3 bases from V and 4 from J, leaving 10 bases between them. CDR3 residues: CASSPGGTNQPQHF. Written as DNA, the CDR3 is TGTGCCAGCTCACCTGGGGGGACTAATCAGCCCCAGCATTTT.

The J gene is TRBJ2-1, the V gene TRBV4-3, with 9 bases lining up with TRBD1. The CDR3 runs to 17 residues. V shed 0 bases, J shed 4 bases, and the junction held 7 bases outside the gene matches. Looked up from germline, CDR1 is LGHNA and CDR2 is YSLEER. For the CDR3, the DNA is TGCGCCAGCAGCCAAGAACTCGGGACAGGGAGTTACAATGAGCAGTTCTTC. Protein: CASSQELGTGSYNEQFF.

The rearrangement links TRBV25-1 to TRBJ2-2, with D unclear. CDR3 size: 11 residues. The V gene's germline CDR1 is MGHDK and CDR2 SYGVNS. Trimming removed 5 bases from V and 7 bases from J, with 5 bases in between. CDR3 coding DNA: TGTGCCAGCAGTTGGGACGGGGAGCTGTTTTTT. Translation: CASSWDGELFF.

J is TRBJ2-3 and V is TRBV28; the match to TRBD2 covers 12 bases. Germline V gene data show CDR1 as MDHEN and CDR2 as SYDVKM. Germline trimming cut 6 bases from V and 7 bases from J; bases unmatched to any gene: 14. There are 17 residues in the CDR3. In nucleotides, the CDR3 is TGTGCCAGCAGCATTACTAGCGGGAGGCAGGGCATGAATACGCAGTATTTT. Translating it yields CASSITSGRQGMNTQYF.

This clone showed up just a few times. Within the sample, other DNA sequences also encode this same CDR3. The chain joins TRBV5-1 to TRBJ2-2; no firm D call. The CDR3 runs to 13 residues. Trimming shortened V by 1 base and J by 4 bases, and 5 bases separated the two germline ends. Per germline, CDR1 SGHRS and CDR2 YFSETQ. The chain's CDR3 is CASSLSGTGELFF. The CDR3 bases are TGCGCCAGCAGCTTGTCAGGCACCGGGGAGCTGTTTTTT.

The gene calls are TRBV6-1 and TRBJ2-7, with TRBD2 matching over 10 bases. The trim removed 1 base at V and 3 bases at J, leaving 3 bases unmatched. Germline lookup yields CDR1 MNHNS and CDR2 SASEGT. The CDR3 contains 15 residues. In DNA, the CDR3 is TGTGCCAGCAGTGAAGACTCTAGCGGGAGCTACGAGCAGTACTTC. Its protein is CASSEDSSGSYEQYF.